The TCR beta chain under discussion was sequenced for a study of cytomegalovirus exposure and HLA in healthy donors. Study-wide results and caveats: In vitro assays verified that a few CMV-associated chains recognized CMV antigens specifically.

In germline, CDR1 is SGHAT, CDR2 FQNNGV. CDR3 size: 15 residues. V dropped 3 bases and J dropped 0 bases, with 8 bases sitting between them. About this clone itself: What it binds is unknown.

60 Vbeta and 13 Jbeta primers were used in PCR. Produced via immunoSEQ multiplex PCR; TCRdb's table is partial and in-frame only. Altogether 110,000 or so clones are present, roughly three quarters being singletons, with the ten largest covering 3.2%. This TCR was sampled from a man aged 25-40 years in good health and CMV-seronegative. The chain joins TRBV11-2 to TRBJ2-2; the D gene is possibly TRBD2 (6 bases). Sequences were obtained from PBMCs. This chain's CDR3 is CASSLLASNTGELFF. The CDR3 nucleotides are TGTGCCAGCAGCTTGCTAGCGTCGAACACCGGGGAGCTGTTTTTT.